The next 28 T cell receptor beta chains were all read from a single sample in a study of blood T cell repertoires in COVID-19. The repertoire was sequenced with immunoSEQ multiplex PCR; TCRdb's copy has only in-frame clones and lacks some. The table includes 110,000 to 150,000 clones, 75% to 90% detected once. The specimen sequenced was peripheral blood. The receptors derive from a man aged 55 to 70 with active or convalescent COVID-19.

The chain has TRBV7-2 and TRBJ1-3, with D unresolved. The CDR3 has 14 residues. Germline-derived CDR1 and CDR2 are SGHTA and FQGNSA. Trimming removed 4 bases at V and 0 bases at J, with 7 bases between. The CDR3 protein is CASSSGNSGNTIYF. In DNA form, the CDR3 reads TGTGCCAGCAGCTCAGGAAACTCTGGAAACACCATATATTTT.

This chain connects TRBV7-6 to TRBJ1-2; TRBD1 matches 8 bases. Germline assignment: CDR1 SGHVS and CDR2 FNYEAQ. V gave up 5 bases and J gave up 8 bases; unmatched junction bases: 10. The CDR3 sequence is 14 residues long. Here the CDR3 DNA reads TGTGCCAGCAGCCTAACCGGACAGGGAGGCGGCTACACCTTC. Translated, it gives CASSLTGQGGGYTF.

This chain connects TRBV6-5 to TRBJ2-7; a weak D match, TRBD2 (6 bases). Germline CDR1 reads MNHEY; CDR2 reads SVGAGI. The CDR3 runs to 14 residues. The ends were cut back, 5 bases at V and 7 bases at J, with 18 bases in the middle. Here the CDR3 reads CASSPRPQGGEQYF. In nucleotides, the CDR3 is TGTGCCAGCAGTCCCCGGCCCCAGGGAGGTGAGCAGTACTTC.

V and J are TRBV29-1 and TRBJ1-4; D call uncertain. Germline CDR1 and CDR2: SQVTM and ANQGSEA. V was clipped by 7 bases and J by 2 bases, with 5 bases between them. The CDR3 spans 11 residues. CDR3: CSAQTNEKLFF. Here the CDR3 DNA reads TGCAGCGCCCAGACTAATGAAAAACTGTTTTTT.

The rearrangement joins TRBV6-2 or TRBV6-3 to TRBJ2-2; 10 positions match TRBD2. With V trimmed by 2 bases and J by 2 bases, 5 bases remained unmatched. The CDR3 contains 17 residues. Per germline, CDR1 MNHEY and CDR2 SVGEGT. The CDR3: CASSYPLAGYNTGELFF. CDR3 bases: TGTGCCAGCAGTTACCCACTAGCGGGATACAACACCGGGGAGCTGTTTTTT.

CDR3: CASSLRFKTSSFVVYEQYF. The CDR3 DNA sequence: TGTGCCAGCAGTCTTAGGTTCAAGACTAGCTCATTTGTAGTCTACGAGCAGTACTTC. The J gene is TRBJ2-7, the V gene TRBV7-8; 7 positions agree with TRBD2. The V segment lost 6 bases and the J segment 3 bases; nucleotides outside the gene matches: 23. The CDR3 is 19 residues long. CDR1 and CDR2 (germline): SGHVS, FQNEAQ.

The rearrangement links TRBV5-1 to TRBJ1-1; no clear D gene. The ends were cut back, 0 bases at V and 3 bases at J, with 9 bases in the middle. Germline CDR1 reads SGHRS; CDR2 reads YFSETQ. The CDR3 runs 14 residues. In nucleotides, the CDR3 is TGCGCCAGCAGCTTGGGGCGGGGAGACACTGAAGCTTTCTTT. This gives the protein CASSLGRGDTEAFF.

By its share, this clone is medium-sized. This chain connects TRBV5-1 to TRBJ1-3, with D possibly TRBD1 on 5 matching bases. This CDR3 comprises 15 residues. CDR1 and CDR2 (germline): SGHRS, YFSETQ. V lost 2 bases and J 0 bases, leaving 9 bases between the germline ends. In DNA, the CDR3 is TGCGCCAGCAGCTTTTGGGGCCCCTCTGGAAACACCATATATTTT. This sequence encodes CASSFWGPSGNTIYF.

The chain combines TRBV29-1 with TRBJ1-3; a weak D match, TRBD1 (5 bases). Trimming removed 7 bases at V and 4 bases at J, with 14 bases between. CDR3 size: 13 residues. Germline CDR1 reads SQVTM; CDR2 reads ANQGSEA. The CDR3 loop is CSARSPGGNTIYF. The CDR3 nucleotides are TGCAGCGCCCGTAGCCCAGGGGGAAACACCATATATTTT.

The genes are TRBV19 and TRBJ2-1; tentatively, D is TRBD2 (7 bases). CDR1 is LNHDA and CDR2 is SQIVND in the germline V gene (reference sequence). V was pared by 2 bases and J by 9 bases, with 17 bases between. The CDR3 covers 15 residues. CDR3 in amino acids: CASSILGGQSPEQFF. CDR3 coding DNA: TGTGCCAGTAGTATACTGGGGGGGCAGTCTCCTGAGCAGTTCTTC. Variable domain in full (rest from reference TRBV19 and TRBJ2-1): DGGITQSPKYLFRKEGQNVTLSCEQNLNHDAMYWYRQDPGQGLRLIYYSQIVNDFQKGDIAEGYSVSREKKESFPLTVTSAQKNPTAFYLCASSILGGQSPEQFFGPGTRLTVL.

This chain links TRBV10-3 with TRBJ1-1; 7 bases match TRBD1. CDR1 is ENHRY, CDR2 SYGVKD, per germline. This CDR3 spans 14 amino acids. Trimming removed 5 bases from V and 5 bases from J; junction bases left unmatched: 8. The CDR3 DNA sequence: TGTGCCATCAGTCTCCGGGACAGTCGGACTGAAGCTTTCTTT. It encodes CAISLRDSRTEAFF.

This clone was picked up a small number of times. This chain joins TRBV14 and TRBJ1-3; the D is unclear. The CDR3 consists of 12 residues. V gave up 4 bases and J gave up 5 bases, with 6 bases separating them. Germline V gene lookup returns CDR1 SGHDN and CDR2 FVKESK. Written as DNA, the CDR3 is TGTGCCAGCAGCCTTAACAGAAACACCATATATTTT. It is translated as CASSLNRNTIYF.

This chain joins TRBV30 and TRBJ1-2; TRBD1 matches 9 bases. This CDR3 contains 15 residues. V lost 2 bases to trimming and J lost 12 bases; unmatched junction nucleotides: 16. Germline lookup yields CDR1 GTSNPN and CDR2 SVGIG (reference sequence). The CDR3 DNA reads TGTGCCTGGAGTACGAGTCCCTACAGGGGGCTCGGGAACACCTTC. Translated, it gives CAWSTSPYRGLGNTF.

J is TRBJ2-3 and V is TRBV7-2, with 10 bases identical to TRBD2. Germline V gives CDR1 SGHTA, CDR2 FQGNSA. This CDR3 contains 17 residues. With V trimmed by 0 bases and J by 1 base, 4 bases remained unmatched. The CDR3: CASSLASTSGGTDTQYF. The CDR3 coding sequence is TGTGCCAGCAGCTTAGCAAGTACTAGCGGGGGCACAGATACGCAGTATTTT.

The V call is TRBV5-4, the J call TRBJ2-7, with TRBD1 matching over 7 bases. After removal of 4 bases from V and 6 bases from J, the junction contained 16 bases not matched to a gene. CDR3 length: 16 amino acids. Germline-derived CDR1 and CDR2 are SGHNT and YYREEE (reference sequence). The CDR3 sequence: CASSPNTPGQAREQYF. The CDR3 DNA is TGTGCCAGCAGCCCAAATACCCCCGGACAGGCTCGCGAGCAGTACTTC.

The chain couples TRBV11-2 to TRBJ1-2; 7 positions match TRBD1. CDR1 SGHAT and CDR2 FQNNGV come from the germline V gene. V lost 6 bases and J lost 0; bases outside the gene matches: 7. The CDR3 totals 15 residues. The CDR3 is CASSSSGTANYGYTF. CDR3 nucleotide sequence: TGTGCCAGCAGTTCTTCCGGGACAGCTAACTATGGCTACACCTTC.

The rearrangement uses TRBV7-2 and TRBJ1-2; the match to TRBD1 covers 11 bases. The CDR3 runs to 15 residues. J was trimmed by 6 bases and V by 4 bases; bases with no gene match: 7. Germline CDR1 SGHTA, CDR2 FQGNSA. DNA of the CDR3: TGTGCCAGCAGCTCACGGACAGGGGGCGGGAATGGCTACACCTTC. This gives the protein CASSSRTGGGNGYTF.

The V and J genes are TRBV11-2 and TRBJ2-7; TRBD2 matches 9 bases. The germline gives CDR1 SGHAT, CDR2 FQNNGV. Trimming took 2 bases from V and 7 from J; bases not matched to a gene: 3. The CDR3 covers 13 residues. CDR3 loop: CASSLSSGMEQYF. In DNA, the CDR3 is TGTGCCAGCAGCTTATCTAGCGGGATGGAGCAGTACTTC.

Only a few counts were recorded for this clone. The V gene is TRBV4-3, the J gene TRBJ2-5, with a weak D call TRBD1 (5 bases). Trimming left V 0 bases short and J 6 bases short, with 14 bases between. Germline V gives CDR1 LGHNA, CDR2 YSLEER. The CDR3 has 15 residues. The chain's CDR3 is CASSQEIGQGKTQYF. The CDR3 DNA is TGCGCCAGCAGCCAAGAAATTGGACAAGGAAAGACCCAGTACTTC.

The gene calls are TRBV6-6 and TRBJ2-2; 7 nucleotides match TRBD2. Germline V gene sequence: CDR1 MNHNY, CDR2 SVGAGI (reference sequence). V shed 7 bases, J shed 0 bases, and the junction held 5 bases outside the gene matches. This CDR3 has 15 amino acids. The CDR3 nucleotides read TGTGCCAGCAAACTTGGGGGGGCGAACACCGGGGAGCTGTTTTTT. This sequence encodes CASKLGGANTGELFF.

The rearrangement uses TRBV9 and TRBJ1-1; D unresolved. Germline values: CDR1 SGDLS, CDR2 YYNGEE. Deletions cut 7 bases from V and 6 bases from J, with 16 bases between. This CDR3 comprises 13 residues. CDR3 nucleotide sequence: TGTGCCAGCGGAGACGTGTTTGGCGCTGAAGCTTTCTTT. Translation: CASGDVFGAEAFF.

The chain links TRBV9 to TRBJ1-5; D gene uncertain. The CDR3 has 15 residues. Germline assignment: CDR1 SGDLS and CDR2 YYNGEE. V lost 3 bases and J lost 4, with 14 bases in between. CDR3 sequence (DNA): TGTGCCAGCAGCGAAGAGGGCCGGGGAAATCAGCCCCAGCATTTT. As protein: CASSEEGRGNQPQHF.

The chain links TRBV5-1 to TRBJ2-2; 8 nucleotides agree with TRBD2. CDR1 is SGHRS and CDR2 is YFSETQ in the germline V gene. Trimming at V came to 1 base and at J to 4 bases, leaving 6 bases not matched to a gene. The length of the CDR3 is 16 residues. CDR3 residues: CASSLIGGAGTGELFF. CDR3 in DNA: TGCGCCAGCAGCTTGATCGGGGGGGCCGGCACCGGGGAGCTGTTTTTT.

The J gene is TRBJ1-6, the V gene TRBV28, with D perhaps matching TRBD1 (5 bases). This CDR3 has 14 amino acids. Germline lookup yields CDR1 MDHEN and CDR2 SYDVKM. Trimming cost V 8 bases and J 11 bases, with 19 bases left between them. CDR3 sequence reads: CASGGAGWGPPLHF. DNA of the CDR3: TGTGCCAGCGGCGGCGCGGGATGGGGCCCACCCCTCCACTTT.

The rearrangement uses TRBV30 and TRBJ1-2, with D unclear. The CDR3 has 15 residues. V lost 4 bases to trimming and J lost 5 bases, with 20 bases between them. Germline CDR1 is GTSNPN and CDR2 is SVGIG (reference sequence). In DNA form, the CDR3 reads TGTGCCTGGAATTTAGTCGGAACGGAGACGTATGGCTACACCTTC. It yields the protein CAWNLVGTETYGYTF.

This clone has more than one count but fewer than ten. CDR3 sequence reads: CASSPMTSGRGYEQYF. CDR3 coding DNA: TGTGCCAGCAGCCCCATGACTAGCGGGAGAGGCTACGAGCAGTACTTC. The chain carries TRBV7-9 and TRBJ2-7; 12 bases are shared with TRBD2. Germline V gives CDR1 SEHNR, CDR2 FQNEAQ (reference sequence). The V and J ends lost 5 bases and 3 bases, in that order; junction bases with no gene match: 8. The CDR3 is 16 residues long.

CDR3 in amino acids: CASSPPTERQFF. The CDR3 DNA reads as TGTGCCAGCAGCCCCCCGACAGAAAGGCAGTTCTTC. The genes are TRBV7-2 and TRBJ2-1; a weak D match, TRBD1 (5 bases). The germline V and J ends were trimmed by 5 bases and 12 bases, with 14 bases remaining between them. The CDR3 is 12 amino acids. The V gene's germline CDR1 is SGHTA and CDR2 FQGNSA.

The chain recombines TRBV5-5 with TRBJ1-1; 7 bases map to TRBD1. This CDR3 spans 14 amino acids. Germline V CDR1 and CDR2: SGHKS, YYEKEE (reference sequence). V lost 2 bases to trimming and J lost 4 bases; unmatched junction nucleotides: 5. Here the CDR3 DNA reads TGTGCCAGCAGCTTAGGGCAGGGGGGCACTGAAGCTTTCTTT. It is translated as CASSLGQGGTEAFF. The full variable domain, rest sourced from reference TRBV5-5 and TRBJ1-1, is DAGVTQSPTHLIKTRGQQVTLRCSPISGHKSVSWYQQVLGQGPQFIFQYYEKEERGRGNFPDRFSARQFPNYSSELNVNALLLGDSALYLCASSLGQGGTEAFFGQGTRLTVV.